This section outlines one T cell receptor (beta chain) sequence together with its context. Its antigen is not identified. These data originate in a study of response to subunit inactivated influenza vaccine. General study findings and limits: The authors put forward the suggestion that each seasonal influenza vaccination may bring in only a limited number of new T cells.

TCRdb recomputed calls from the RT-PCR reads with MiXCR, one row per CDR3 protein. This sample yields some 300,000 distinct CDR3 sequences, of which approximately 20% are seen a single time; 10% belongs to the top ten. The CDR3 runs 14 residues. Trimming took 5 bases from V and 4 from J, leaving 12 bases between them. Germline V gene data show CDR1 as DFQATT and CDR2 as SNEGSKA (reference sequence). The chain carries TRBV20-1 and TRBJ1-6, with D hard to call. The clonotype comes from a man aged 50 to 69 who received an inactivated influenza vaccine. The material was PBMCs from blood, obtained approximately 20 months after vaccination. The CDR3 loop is CSALDGSYNSPLHF. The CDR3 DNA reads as TGCAGTGCTCTGGACGGAAGTTATAATTCACCCCTCCACTTT.